A single T cell receptor (beta chain) is shown here with its context. PCR amplification relied on 60 Vbeta primers (plus 13 Jbeta primers). Sequencing was performed with immunoSEQ multiplex PCR; in TCRdb, only in-frame clones are kept and a portion is missing. The table has under 200,000 clones, roughly 70% seen once. The sample belongs to a study of cytomegalovirus exposure and HLA in healthy donors. CDR1 is MNHEY and CDR2 is SMNVEV in the germline V gene (reference sequence). Trimming at V came to 4 bases and at J to 5 bases, leaving 22 bases not matched to a gene. This CDR3 spans 19 amino acids. The V call is TRBV27, the J call TRBJ2-5, with 7 positions matching TRBD2. The receptor's source is a woman aged 45-60 years in good health and CMV-seropositive. Sequences were obtained from PBMCs. CDR3 bases: TGTGCCAGCAGTTCACTCCCTTACCGGGACGCCGGGAGGTTGGAGACCCAGTACTTC. Its protein product is CASSSLPYRDAGRLETQYF.